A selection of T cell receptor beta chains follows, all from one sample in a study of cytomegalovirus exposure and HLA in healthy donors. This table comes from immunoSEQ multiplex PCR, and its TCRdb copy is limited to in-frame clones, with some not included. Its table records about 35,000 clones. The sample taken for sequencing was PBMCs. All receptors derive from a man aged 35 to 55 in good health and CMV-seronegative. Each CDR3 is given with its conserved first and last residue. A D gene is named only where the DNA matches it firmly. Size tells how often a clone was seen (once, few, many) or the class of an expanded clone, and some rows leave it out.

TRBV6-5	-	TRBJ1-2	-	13	TGTGCCAGCAGATCCCGACAGCGCTATGGCTACACCTTC	CASRSRQRYGYTF
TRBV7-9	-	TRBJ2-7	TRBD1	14	TGTGCCAGCATCCAAGGACAGGGTGATTACGAGCAGTACTTC	CASIQGQGDYEQYF
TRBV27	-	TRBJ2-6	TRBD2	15	TGTGCCAGCAGCGGCGGGGGCTCTGGGGCCAACGTCCTGACTTTC	CASSGGGSGANVLTF
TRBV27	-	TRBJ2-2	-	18	TGTGCCAGCAGTTTATCCTTAGTCAGACAAGCGAACACCGGGGAGCTGTTTTTT	CASSLSLVRQANTGELFF
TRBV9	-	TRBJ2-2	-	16	TGTGCCAGCTCCCCTTTGAGAGCGAGTTACACCGGGGAGCTGTTTTTT	CASSPLRASYTGELFF
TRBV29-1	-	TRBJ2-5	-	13	TGCAGCGTTCCCCTCGAGTACCTAGAGACCCAGTACTTC	CSVPLEYLETQYF
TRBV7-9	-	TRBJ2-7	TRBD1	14	TGTGCCAGCAGCTCGGGACAGGGGGCCGGCGAGCAGTACTTC	CASSSGQGAGEQYF
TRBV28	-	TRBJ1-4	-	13	TGTGCCAGCAGTTGGGGGGGGGATGAAAAACTGTTTTTT	CASSWGGDEKLFF
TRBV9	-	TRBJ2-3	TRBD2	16	TGTGCCAGCAGCGTACGACTAGCGGGAGGAGTAGATACGCAGTATTTT	CASSVRLAGGVDTQYF
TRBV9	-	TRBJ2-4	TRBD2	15	TGTGCCAGCAGCGTAGGGGGGGGAGCCAAAAACATTCAGTACTTC	CASSVGGGAKNIQYF
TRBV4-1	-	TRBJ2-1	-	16	TGCGCCAGCAGCCAAGCGGCGGGAATCACCCTGGATGAGCAGTTCTTC	CASSQAAGITLDEQFF
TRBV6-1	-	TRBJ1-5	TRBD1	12	TGTGCCAGCCGGACAGGGGATCAGCCCCAGCATTTT	CASRTGDQPQHF
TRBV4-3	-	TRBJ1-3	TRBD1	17	TGCGCCAGCAGCCGAGAGTCCACAGGGGTTGAGGGAAACACCATATATTTT	CASSRESTGVEGNTIYF
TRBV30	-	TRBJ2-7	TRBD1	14	TGTGCCTGGAGTCCCGGGACAGGGGGTTACGAGCAGTACTTC	CAWSPGTGGYEQYF
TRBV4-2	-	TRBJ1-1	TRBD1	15	TGTGCCAGCAGCCTCACCGGGACAGGGGGCCCGGAACGGAGCTTT	CASSLTGTGGPERSF
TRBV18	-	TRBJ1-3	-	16	TGTGCCAGCTCACCAACAGGGTATCAATCTGGAAACACCATATATTTT	CASSPTGYQSGNTIYF
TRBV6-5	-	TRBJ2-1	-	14	TGTGCCAGCAGTCGCACTGACTCCGACAATGAGCAGTTCTTC	CASSRTDSDNEQFF
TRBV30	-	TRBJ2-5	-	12	TGTGCCTGGAGTTTACCCGGAGAGACCCAGTACTTC	CAWSLPGETQYF
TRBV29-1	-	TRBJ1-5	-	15	TGCAGCGTTAAAGTAGGGGCAGGGTACAATCAGCCCCAGCATTTT	CSVKVGAGYNQPQHF
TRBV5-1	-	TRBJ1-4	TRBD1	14	TGCGCCAGCAGCTTGACAGGGGGCAGTGAAAAACTGTTTTTT	CASSLTGGSEKLFF
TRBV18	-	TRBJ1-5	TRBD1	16	TGTGCCAGCTCACCTACCGGACAGGGCAGCAATCAGCCCCAGCATTTT	CASSPTGQGSNQPQHF
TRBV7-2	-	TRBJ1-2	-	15	TGTGCCAGCACTCCCTCCGGACCGGGAGTCTATGGCTACACCTTC	CASTPSGPGVYGYTF
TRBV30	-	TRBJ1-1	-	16	TGTGCCTGGAGGGGGGAACCCGGGACAAGGAACACTGAAGCTTTCTTT	CAWRGEPGTRNTEAFF
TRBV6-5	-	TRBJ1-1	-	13	TGTGCCAGCAGTTACGACTTGGGCACTGAAGCTTTCTTT	CASSYDLGTEAFF
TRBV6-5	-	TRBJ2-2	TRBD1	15	TGTGCCAGCAGTCCTCAGGGGGCGGCCACCGGGGAGCTGTTTTTT	CASSPQGAATGELFF
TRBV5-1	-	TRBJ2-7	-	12	TGCGCCAGCAGCCCAGGGTCCTACGAGCAGTACTTC	CASSPGSYEQYF
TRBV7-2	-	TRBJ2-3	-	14	TGTGCCAGCAGCTTAGGTTGGGGCTTGGATACGCAGTATTTT	CASSLGWGLDTQYF
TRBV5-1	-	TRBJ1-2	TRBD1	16	TGCGCCAGCAGCTTGGCCGTGAGGACAGGGGATGATGGCTACACCTTC	CASSLAVRTGDDGYTF
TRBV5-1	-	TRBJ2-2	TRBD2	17	TGCGCCAGCAGCTCGGATAGCGGGAGGTGGGGCACCGGGGAGCTGTTTTTT	CASSSDSGRWGTGELFF
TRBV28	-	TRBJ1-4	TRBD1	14	TGTGCCAGCAGTCCCACAGGGGATTATGAAAAACTGTTTTTT	CASSPTGDYEKLFF
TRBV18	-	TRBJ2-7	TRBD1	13	TGTGCCAGCTCACCAGGCAGGGGGTACGAGCAGTACTTC	CASSPGRGYEQYF
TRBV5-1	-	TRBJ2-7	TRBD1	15	TGCGCCAGCAGCTATGACGGACAGGGAACCTACGAGCAGTACTTC	CASSYDGQGTYEQYF
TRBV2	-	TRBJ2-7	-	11	TGTGCCAGAAGTGGGCAGGTGGAGCAGTACTTC	CARSGQVEQYF
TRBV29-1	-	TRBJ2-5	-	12	TGCAGCGTTGAAAGTCAGTCAGAGACCCAGTACTTC	CSVESQSETQYF
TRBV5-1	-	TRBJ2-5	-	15	TGCGCCAGCAGCTTCAACCCCGCGGGCCAAGAGACCCAGTACTTC	CASSFNPAGQETQYF
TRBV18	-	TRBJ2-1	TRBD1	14	TGTGCCAGCTCACCCAGACAGGGGGTCAATGAGCAGTTCTTC	CASSPRQGVNEQFF
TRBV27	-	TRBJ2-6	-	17	TGTGCCAGCAGTTTATCGACCTCTAGCTCTGGGGCCAACGTCCTGACTTTC	CASSLSTSSSGANVLTF
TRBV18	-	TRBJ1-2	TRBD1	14	TGTGCCAGCTCACCTTCAGGGGGCCCCTATGGCTACACCTTC	CASSPSGGPYGYTF
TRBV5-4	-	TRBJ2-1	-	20	TGTGCCAGCAGCTCGAGGGTAGGGACTCACTCGTATGGGTTCAGGAATGAGCAGTTCTTC	CASSSRVGTHSYGFRNEQFF
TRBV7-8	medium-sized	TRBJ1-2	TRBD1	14	TGTGCCAGCAGCCCTGGACAGGGGATCTATGGCTACACCTTC	CASSPGQGIYGYTF
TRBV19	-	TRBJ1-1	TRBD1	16	TGTGCCAGTAGTACTTCTTCCGGGACAGGGATCACTGAAGCTTTCTTT	CASSTSSGTGITEAFF
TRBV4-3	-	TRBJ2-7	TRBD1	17	TGCGCCAGCAGCCAAGAGGGCGGACAGGGGGCTGACTACGAGCAGTACTTC	CASSQEGGQGADYEQYF
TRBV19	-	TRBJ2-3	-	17	TGTGCCAGTAGTATAGGCCTCGGGCGGGACGTGTCAAATACGCAGTATTTT	CASSIGLGRDVSNTQYF
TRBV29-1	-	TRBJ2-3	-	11	TGCAGCGTTGAACAGGGAGATACGCAGTATTTT	CSVEQGDTQYF
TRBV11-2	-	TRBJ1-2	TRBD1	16	TGTGCCAGCAGCCCTAGGACAGGGAAGAAGATCTATGGCTACACCTTC	CASSPRTGKKIYGYTF
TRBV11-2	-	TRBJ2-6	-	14	TGTGCCAGCAGCCCACTTTCTGGGGCCAACGTCCTGACTTTC	CASSPLSGANVLTF
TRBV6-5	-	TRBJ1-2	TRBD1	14	TGTGCCAGCAGCCACAAAGGACAGGGTTCCGGCTACACCTTC	CASSHKGQGSGYTF
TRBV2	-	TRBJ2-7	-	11	TGTGCCAGCAGTTCCGCCTACGAGCAGTACTTC	CASSSAYEQYF
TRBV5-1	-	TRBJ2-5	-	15	TGCGCCAGCAGCCTTTCAAGCAGGGCCGAAGAGACCCAGTACTTC	CASSLSSRAEETQYF
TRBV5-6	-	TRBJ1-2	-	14	TGTGCCAGCAGCTTGCGGACAGCTAGCTATGGCTACACCTTC	CASSLRTASYGYTF
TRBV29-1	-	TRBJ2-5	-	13	TGCAGCGTTGAGTTTCAGGACCAAGAGACCCAGTACTTC	CSVEFQDQETQYF
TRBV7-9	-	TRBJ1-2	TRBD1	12	TGTGCCAGCAGCCCCACAGGGGATGGCTACACCTTC	CASSPTGDGYTF
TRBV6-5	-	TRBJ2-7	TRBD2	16	TGTGCCAGCAGTTACTCGCAAAGCGGGAGCGCCTACGAGCAGTACTTC	CASSYSQSGSAYEQYF
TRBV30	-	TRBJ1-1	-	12	TGTGCCTGGGGCAGAAAGAACACTGAAGCTTTCTTT	CAWGRKNTEAFF
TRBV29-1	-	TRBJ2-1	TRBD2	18	TGCAGCGCACATCGCGGGAGGGCCTCGACAAGCTCCTACAATGAGCAGTTCTTC	CSAHRGRASTSSYNEQFF
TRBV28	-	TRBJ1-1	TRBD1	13	TGTGCCAGCAGTTTAGACAGGGGCACTGAAGCTTTCTTT	CASSLDRGTEAFF
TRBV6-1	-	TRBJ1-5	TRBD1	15	TGTGCCAGCAGTGAAGCACAGGGGCTATGGAAGCCCCAGCATTTT	CASSEAQGLWKPQHF